The source of this TCR beta chain is a study of post-analysis software for immune sequencing data. At the level of the study: The cohort encompassed relapsing-remitting, secondary progressive and progressive-relapsing multiple sclerosis disease courses.

The V segment lost 2 bases and the J segment 8 bases; nucleotides outside the gene matches: 7. CDR1 SGHTA and CDR2 FQGNSA come from the germline V gene. The CDR3 length is 15 residues. The library was made from cDNA and included unique molecular identifiers. Roughly 500,000 cDNA molecules were obtained from around 0.96 to 9.9 million T cells. TCRdb independently ran MiXCR on the PCR reads; one entry per CDR3 protein. Of over 700,000 distinct CDR3 sequences in the sample, roughly 30% were seen once. Study outcomes and limitations: There was significantly lower normalized Chao1 diversity in multiple sclerosis patients than in controls. Five or six TRBV segments, TRBV5-6, TRBV5-1 and TRBV20-1 among them, were found more frequent in patients than controls. Strong co-clustering by F measure was seen for same-batch samples.

This clonotype has more than one count but fewer than ten. Antigen specificity is unknown. The specimen was blood. The clonotype comes from a girl aged 10 to 17 with multiple sclerosis. V is TRBV7-2 and J is TRBJ2-1, with TRBD2 matching over 9 bases. CDR3 bases: TGTGCCAGCAGCTTATGGGGTAGCGGGAGCGATGAGCAGTTCTTC. It encodes CASSLWGSGSDEQFF. The full variable domain, rest sourced from reference TRBV7-2 and TRBJ2-1, is GAGVSQSPSNKVTEKGKDVELRCDPISGHTALYWYRQSLGQGLEFLIYFQGNSAPDKSGLPSDRFSAERTGGSVSTLTIQRTQQEDSAVYLCASSLWGSGSDEQFFGPGTRLTVL.